This entry concerns a single T cell receptor beta chain. This sample was included in a study of shared clonotypes between healthy human individuals. The protocol was immunoSEQ multiplex PCR, while the TCRdb copy is restricted to in-frame clones and leaves out a portion. The sample lists approximately 710,000 clones, roughly 91% occurring once. CD8 memory cells included CD45RO+ cells plus CCR7-negative CD45RA+ TemRA cells. Trimming shortened V by 4 bases and J by 5 bases, and 18 bases separated the two germline ends. Germline V gene data show CDR1 as SGHDT and CDR2 as YYEEEE. The CDR3 has 16 amino acids.

The TCR comes from a man aged 18 to 29 in good health. Some clones in this sample may be carry-over from other donors' samples. The chain joins TRBV5-6 to TRBJ1-4; the D gene is possibly TRBD1 (6 bases). Sequenced input: memory CD8+ T cells from PBMCs. The subset is: CD45RO+ cells pooled with CCR7-negative TemRA cells. This CDR3 is CASSPTPGGPNEKLFF. CDR3 nucleotide sequence: TGTGCCAGCAGCCCTACCCCTGGGGGCCCGAATGAAAAACTGTTTTTT.